The 24 T cell receptor beta chains listed next were all sequenced from one sample in a study of blood T cell repertoires in COVID-19. Sequencing used immunoSEQ multiplex PCR; TCRdb keeps in-frame clones, though not all of them. The table lists about 250,000 clones, approximately 86% of them singletons. Sequenced sample: peripheral blood. These receptors came from a man at least 80 years old with acute or convalescent COVID-19.

The chain couples TRBV4-1 to TRBJ1-4; the match to TRBD1 covers 8 bases. Losses at the gene ends were 2 bases for V and 8 bases for J; bases not matched to a gene: 10. CDR1 and CDR2 (germline): MGHRA, YSYEKL. The CDR3 consists of 16 residues. CDR3 sequence reads: CASSQLWGQVGEKLFF. CDR3 DNA: TGCGCCAGCAGCCAATTATGGGGACAGGTCGGGGAAAAACTGTTTTTT.

V gene TRBV6-5 combines with J gene TRBJ2-7; TRBD1 matches 9 bases. The length of the CDR3 is 14 residues. V trimming: 7 bases; J trimming: 3 bases; junction bases outside the gene matches: 7. Germline loops: CDR1 MNHEY, CDR2 SVGAGI. The CDR3 region is CASTPTGGVYEQYF. CDR3 in DNA: TGTGCCAGCACTCCGACAGGGGGAGTCTACGAGCAGTACTTC.

The J gene is TRBJ2-7, the V gene TRBV6-6; no clear D. Germline V gives CDR1 MNHNY, CDR2 SVGAGI (reference sequence). Trimming removed 4 bases from V and 2 bases from J, with 6 bases in between. This CDR3 has 12 amino acids. The CDR3 DNA reads as TGTGCCAGCAGTTCTCTTACCTACGAGCAGTACTTC. Translated: CASSSLTYEQYF.

The genes are TRBV5-4 and TRBJ2-1; 12 bases are a match to TRBD1. Germline V CDR1 and CDR2: SGHNT, YYREEE (reference sequence). There are 16 residues in the CDR3. The ends lost 3 bases at V and 7 bases at J; junction bases unmatched: 8. CDR3 DNA: TGTGCCAGCAGCTGGCCGGGACAGGGGGCTGGAAATGAGCAGTTCTTC. This gives the protein CASSWPGQGAGNEQFF.

The genes are TRBV9 and TRBJ2-2; D unclear. V was pared by 8 bases and J by 1 base, with 9 bases between. The CDR3 totals 13 residues. From germline, CDR1 is SGDLS and CDR2 YYNGEE. The DNA of the CDR3 is TGTGCCAGTCAACGGAGGAACACCGGGGAGCTGTTTTTT. It specifies CASQRRNTGELFF. Complete variable domain (other parts from reference TRBV9 and TRBJ2-2): DSGVTQTPKHLITATGQRVTLRCSPRSGDLSVYWYQQSLDQGLQFLIQYYNGEERAKGNILERFSAQQFPDLHSELNLSSLELGDSALYFCASQRRNTGELFFGEGSRLTVL.

This sequence joins TRBV20-1 and TRBJ2-7; perhaps TRBD2 as D (5 bases). Trimming took 3 bases from V and 3 from J, leaving 15 bases between them. The CDR3 extends over 14 amino acids. The V gene's germline CDR1 is DFQATT and CDR2 SNEGSKA (reference sequence). Written as DNA, the CDR3 is TGCAGTGCTAGTGGCCGGGGTTGGCTCTACGAGCAGTACTTC. It yields the protein CSASGRGWLYEQYF.

The chain combines TRBV7-2 with TRBJ2-7; D is ambiguous. The CDR3 spans 15 residues. Looked up from germline, CDR1 is SGHTA and CDR2 is FQGNSA. The germline V and J ends were trimmed by 1 base and 6 bases, with 16 bases remaining between them. The CDR3 region has the DNA TGTGCCAGCAGCTTAGTTGCGCAGGCCCCAGGCGAGCAGTACTTC. Translation gives CASSLVAQAPGEQYF.

The rearrangement uses TRBV10-2 and TRBJ1-6; maybe TRBD1 (6 bases). V was trimmed by 6 bases and J by 6 bases, leaving 12 bases between them. CDR1 and CDR2 from the germline V gene are WSHSY and SAAADI. This CDR3 is 14 amino acids long. This chain's CDR3 is CASSPAGVNSPLHF. The DNA for the CDR3 is TGCGCCAGCAGCCCGGCAGGGGTTAATTCACCCCTCCACTTT.

In its sample, this clone was seen a few times. The V call is TRBV5-4, the J call TRBJ2-7, with 13 bases identical to TRBD2. CDR3 length: 17 residues. CDR1 SGHNT and CDR2 YYREEE come from the germline V gene (reference sequence). Unmatched junction bases numbered 4, after V lost 1 base and J lost 0 bases. CDR3: CASSLQLAGGISYEQYF. The CDR3 DNA reads as TGTGCCAGCAGCTTGCAACTAGCGGGAGGGATCTCCTACGAGCAGTACTTC.

The genes are TRBV4-2 and TRBJ2-1; weak D call: TRBD1 (6 bases). CDR1 and CDR2 from the germline V gene are LGHNA and YNFKEQ. Between the trimmed V and J ends, which lost 0 bases and 3 bases, there was a span of 18 bases. The CDR3 contains 18 residues. CDR3 residues: CASSQDWTASTNYNEQFF. CDR3 DNA sequence: TGTGCCAGCAGCCAAGATTGGACAGCCTCAACCAACTACAATGAGCAGTTCTTC.

V is TRBV6-2 or TRBV6-3 and J is TRBJ2-7, with 9 bases matching TRBD1. Germline-derived CDR1 and CDR2 are MNHEY and SVGEGT. The ends lost 5 bases at V and 2 bases at J; junction bases unmatched: 7. This CDR3 region has 15 residues. The CDR3 DNA reads as TGTGCCAGCAGTACAACGGGGACAGGGACCTACGAGCAGTACTTC. This translates into CASSTTGTGTYEQYF.

In DNA form, the CDR3 reads TGTGCCAGCAGCCAGGACAGGGCCCAATACAATGAGCAGTTCTTC. The encoded protein is CASSQDRAQYNEQFF. The rearrangement links TRBV3-1 (or the pseudogene TRBV3-2) to TRBJ2-1; 8 nucleotides line up with TRBD1. V was pared by 3 bases and J by 4 bases, with 5 bases of the junction left unmatched. Germline V CDR1 and CDR2: LGHDT, YNNKEL (reference sequence). The CDR3 sequence is 15 residues long.

The table lists this clone with a count of one. The J gene is TRBJ1-1, the V gene TRBV7-9; 7 bases map to TRBD1. The germline CDR1 and CDR2 sequences are SEHNR and FQNEAQ (reference sequence). There are 16 residues in the CDR3. With V trimmed by 5 bases and J by 2 bases, 11 bases remained unmatched. The CDR3 region is CASSLGQAGPNTEAFF. The DNA for the CDR3 is TGTGCCAGCAGCCTCGGACAGGCTGGTCCCAACACTGAAGCTTTCTTT. The full variable domain, completed using reference TRBV7-9 and TRBJ1-1, is DTGVSQNPRHKITKRGQNVTFRCDPISEHNRLYWYRQTLGQGPEFLTYFQNEAQLEKSRLLSDRFSAERPKGSFSTLEIQRTEQGDSAMYLCASSLGQAGPNTEAFFGQGTRLTVV.

This clone was seen just once. V usage is TRBV6-6 and J usage is TRBJ1-6; tentatively, D is TRBD1 (5 bases). With 2 bases removed from V and 10 bases from J, the gap between germline ends came to 15 bases. This CDR3 has 15 residues. The germline V gene has CDR1 MNHNY and CDR2 SVGAGI (reference sequence). The CDR3 loop reads CASSYGAGFESPLHF. CDR3 DNA sequence: TGTGCCAGCAGTTACGGGGCGGGGTTCGAATCACCCCTCCACTTT.

The rearrangement links TRBV3-1 (or the pseudogene TRBV3-2) to TRBJ1-3; D is uncertain. V was cut by 0 bases and J by 0 bases, with 15 bases left in between. The CDR3 runs 18 residues. Germline CDR1 and CDR2: LGHDT and YNNKEL (reference sequence). CDR3 protein: CASSQDEGRIASGNTIYF. CDR3 nucleotides: TGTGCCAGCAGCCAAGATGAGGGCAGGATCGCCTCTGGAAACACCATATATTTT.

This sequence joins TRBV7-2 and TRBJ1-5, with D hard to call. V lost 0 bases and J lost 4, with 7 bases in between. CDR1 is SGHTA, CDR2 FQGNSA, per germline. The CDR3 contains 14 residues. CDR3 bases: TGTGCCAGCAGCTTAGCGTCTTCTAATCAGCCCCAGCATTTT. Protein product: CASSLASSNQPQHF. Drawing the rest from reference TRBV7-2 and TRBJ1-5, the complete variable domain is GAGVSQSPSNKVTEKGKDVELRCDPISGHTALYWYRQSLGQGLEFLIYFQGNSAPDKSGLPSDRFSAERTGGSVSTLTIQRTQQEDSAVYLCASSLASSNQPQHFGDGTRLSIL.

J is TRBJ1-5 and V is TRBV6-4, with 8 bases fitting TRBD1. Germline V gene data show CDR1 as MRHNA and CDR2 as SNTAGT. The CDR3 consists of 12 residues. V lost 10 bases, J lost 4 bases, and 3 bases stayed unmatched. DNA for the CDR3: TGTGCCATGGACAGGGAAAATCAGCCCCAGCATTTT. It is translated as CAMDRENQPQHF.

The chain couples TRBV5-6 to TRBJ2-1, with TRBD1 as a possible D gene (6 bases). In germline, CDR1 is SGHDT, CDR2 YYEEEE. This CDR3 is 17 amino acids long. Trimming removed 2 bases at V and 12 bases at J, with 27 bases between. CDR3 nucleotide sequence: TGTGCCAGCAGCTTTTCGGGGAAGGACAGATCTACAGGTTGGCAGTTCTTC. It codes for CASSFSGKDRSTGWQFF.

V gene TRBV5-5 combines with J gene TRBJ1-4, with D maybe TRBD1 (6 bases). This CDR3 has 15 residues. V shed 3 bases and J shed 5 bases, with 14 bases lying between them. The germline gives CDR1 SGHKS, CDR2 YYEKEE (reference sequence). The chain's CDR3 is CASSWAAGENEKLFF. DNA of the CDR3: TGTGCCAGCAGCTGGGCGGCAGGGGAAAATGAAAAACTGTTTTTT.

This clone was picked up one time. V is TRBV7-2 and J is TRBJ1-1; 7 bases match TRBD1. V trimming: 1 base; J trimming: 4 bases; junction bases outside the gene matches: 3. The V gene's germline CDR1 is SGHTA and CDR2 FQGNSA. The CDR3 sequence is 14 residues long. As DNA, the CDR3 is TGTGCCAGCAGCTTAGAGTGGACAGGCACTGAAGCTTTCTTT. It is translated as CASSLEWTGTEAFF.

The chain couples TRBV20-1 to TRBJ2-3; 12 nucleotides match TRBD2. The CDR3 is 18 residues long. V shed 3 bases, J shed 0 bases, and the junction held 10 bases outside the gene matches. Germline V gene sequence: CDR1 DFQATT, CDR2 SNEGSKA (reference sequence). DNA of the CDR3: TGCAGTGCTAGTGAACGGACTAGCGGGATGTGGAGCACAGATACGCAGTATTTT. Protein sequence: CSASERTSGMWSTDTQYF.

A remark on this clone: The sample contains more than one DNA sequence encoding this CDR3. The chain joins TRBV7-2 to TRBJ2-7, with 7 bases matching TRBD1. This CDR3 spans 14 amino acids. V lost 1 base to trimming and J lost 2 bases; unmatched junction nucleotides: 2. CDR1 SGHTA and CDR2 FQGNSA come from the germline V gene. The CDR3 reads CASSLGTGPYEQYF. In DNA form, the CDR3 reads TGTGCCAGCAGCTTAGGGACAGGCCCCTACGAGCAGTACTTC.

The CDR3 sequence: CATSRDPGQGEFF. As DNA, the CDR3 is TGTGCCACCAGCAGAGACCCGGGACAGGGAGAGTTCTTC. The chain combines TRBV15 with TRBJ2-1; the match to TRBD1 covers 9 bases. Germline CDR1 reads LNHNV; CDR2 reads YYDKDF (reference sequence). The trim removed 0 bases at V and 14 bases at J, leaving 5 bases unmatched. The CDR3 consists of 13 residues.

J is TRBJ2-1 and V is TRBV27; 10 bases match TRBD1. V lost 5 bases and J lost 3; bases outside the gene matches: 7. From germline, CDR1 is MNHEY and CDR2 SMNVEV (reference sequence). The CDR3 length is 16 residues. The DNA of the CDR3 is TGTGCCAGCAGTGGGGGACAGGGGACCTTCTACAATGAGCAGTTCTTC. Translation: CASSGGQGTFYNEQFF.